Ten or more counts support the clone carrying this T cell receptor beta chain. Its cognate antigen is unknown. V was cut by 1 base and J by 6 bases, with 13 bases left in between. The CDR3 spans 14 residues. Per the germline V gene, CDR1 is SGHVS and CDR2 is FNYEAQ. The sample belongs to a study of Graves' ophthalmopathy and Graves' hyperthyroidism. Study-level information: Peripheral blood collection took place at initial diagnosis, before any treatment. Study observations and caveats: A 13-signature model separated ophthalmopathy from stable hyperthyroidism, reaching 85% to 90% sensitivity and about 81% specificity cross-validated.

Using RNA transcripts, the TCR beta CDR3 regions were amplified. HTBI-primed RT-PCR formed the first round, and a multiplex PCR formed the second. TCRdb independently ran MiXCR on the multiplex PCR reads; one entry per CDR3 protein. This table holds around 400,000 distinct CDR3 sequences, about a sixth found once. This receptor was identified in a woman between 18 and 29 years old with Graves' ophthalmopathy. The material sequenced was peripheral blood. The chain combines TRBV7-6 with TRBJ2-7; a weak D match, TRBD1 (7 bases). Here the CDR3 reads CASSLGGQGGEQYF. In nucleotides, the CDR3 is TGTGCCAGCAGCTTAGGAGGGCAGGGGGGCGAGCAGTACTTC.